This T cell receptor beta chain was retrieved from a study of blood T cell repertoires in COVID-19. Study background: Specimens from acute and convalescent COVID-19 originated in the United States, Italy and Spain. Sample material is recorded as cDNA or gDNA derived from T cells, B-cell-depleted T cells, or PBMCs.

In the authors' workflow: Estimation of nucleated cell counts was performed using reference gene primer amplification. Repertoires were generated with immunoSEQ multiplex PCR, while TCRdb's copy carries only in-frame clones and drops some. From that table come the V and J calls and clone size; the DNA was used to work out D and trimming. The data show 50,000 or so clones, about 90% seen once. The CDR3 is made up of 15 amino acids. With 0 bases removed from V and 4 bases from J, the gap between germline ends came to 13 bases. Germline CDR1 SGDLS, CDR2 YYNGEE. This sequence originates from a man between 70 and 80 years old with active COVID-19. The V call is TRBV9, the J call TRBJ1-2; unclear D gene. What was sequenced was peripheral blood. CDR3: CASSVAVQQAYGYTF. CDR3 nucleotides: TGTGCCAGCAGCGTAGCTGTACAGCAAGCCTATGGCTACACCTTC. Full variable domain (remainder filled in from reference TRBV9 and TRBJ1-2): DSGVTQTPKHLITATGQRVTLRCSPRSGDLSVYWYQQSLDQGLQFLIQYYNGEERAKGNILERFSAQQFPDLHSELNLSSLELGDSALYFCASSVAVQQAYGYTFGSGTRLTVV.